The clone carrying this T cell receptor (beta chain) has at least ten counts. Its antigen is still unknown. The CDR3 contains 15 residues. Germline V lookup: CDR1 SNHLY, CDR2 FYNNEI. V was clipped by 4 bases and J by 7 bases; unmatched bases: 8. The data are from a study of regulatory T cells in long-lasting Graves disease. Described time point: persistent/refractory GD, antithyroid drugs over 5 years with positive TRAb. There was RNA extracted from PBMCs, and the TCR library was made from it. Study conclusions and caveats: Persistent disease preferred TRBV28, TRBJ1-2 and TRBJ2-5; new disease, TRBV20-1 and TRBJ2-1. Persistent Graves' cases showed lower TCR diversity than newly diagnosed cases.

Assembly of TCR beta libraries relied on iRepertoire HTBI primers together with Arm-PCR of CDR3 regions. From the multiplex PCR reads, TCRdb called clonotypes with MiXCR, one entry per CDR3 protein. The table lists roughly 700,000 distinct CDR3 sequences, around 30% of them singletons. This sequence joins TRBV2 and TRBJ2-7; 12 positions agree with TRBD2. The TCR originated in a female donor with Graves disease. This sample comprised peripheral blood mononuclear cells (PBMCs), obtained when the disease was refractory, from a patient treated with antithyroid drugs. The CDR3 nucleotides read TGTGCCAGCAGTGCCCTAGCGGGAGGGCCGGGGGAGCAGTACTTC. Protein product: CASSALAGGPGEQYF.